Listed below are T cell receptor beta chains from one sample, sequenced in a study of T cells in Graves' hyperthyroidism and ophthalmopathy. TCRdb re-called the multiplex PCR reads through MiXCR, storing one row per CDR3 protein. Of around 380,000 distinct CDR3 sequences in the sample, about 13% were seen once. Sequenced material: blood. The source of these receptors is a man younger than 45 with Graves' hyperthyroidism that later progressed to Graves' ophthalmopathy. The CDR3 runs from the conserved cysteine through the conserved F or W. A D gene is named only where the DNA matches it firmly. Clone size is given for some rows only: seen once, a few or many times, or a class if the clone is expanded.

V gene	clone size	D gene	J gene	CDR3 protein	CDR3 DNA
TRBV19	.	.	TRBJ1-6	CASSPLLNSPLHF	TGTGCCAGTAGTCCCCTACTTAATTCACCCCTCCACTTT
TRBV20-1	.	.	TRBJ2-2	CSATPSLAGELFF	TGCAGTGCTACCCCCTCTTTGGCCGGGGAGCTGTTTTTT
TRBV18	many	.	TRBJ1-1	CASSLSADTEAFF	TGTGCCAGCTCACTCTCAGCGGACACTGAAGCTTTCTTT
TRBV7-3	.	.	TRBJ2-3	CASSLGSSSTDTQYF	TGTGCCAGCAGCTTAGGGTCATCTAGCACAGATACGCAGTATTTT
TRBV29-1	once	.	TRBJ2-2	CSVDVQGTTGELFF	TGCAGCGTTGACGTCCAGGGCACCACCGGGGAGCTGTTTTTT
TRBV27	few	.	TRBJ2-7	CASKEGPLSSYEQYF	TGTGCCAGCAAGGAAGGGCCACTAAGCTCCTACGAGCAGTACTTC
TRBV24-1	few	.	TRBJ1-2	CATSDTGMLTYGYTF	TGTGCCACCAGTGATACTGGGATGCTGACCTATGGCTACACCTTC
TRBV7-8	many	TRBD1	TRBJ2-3	CASSSPGQGKDTQYF	TGTGCCAGCAGCTCTCCGGGACAGGGGAAGGATACGCAGTATTTT
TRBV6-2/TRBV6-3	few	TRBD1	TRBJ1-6	CASSQGQVHLHF	TGTGCCAGCAGCCAGGGACAGGTCCACCTCCACTTT
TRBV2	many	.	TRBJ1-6	CASSDSNSPLHF	TGTGCCAGCAGTGACAGTAATTCACCCCTCCACTTT
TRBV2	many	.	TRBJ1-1	CASSGELNTEAFF	TGTGCCAGCAGTGGAGAACTTAACACTGAAGCTTTCTTT
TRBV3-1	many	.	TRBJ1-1	CASSQRDRSTEAFF	TGTGCCAGCAGCCAACGTGATAGATCCACTGAAGCTTTCTTT
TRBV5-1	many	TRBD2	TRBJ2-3	CASSQTGGRFADTQYF	TGCGCCAGCAGCCAAACGGGAGGGAGATTTGCAGATACGCAGTATTTT
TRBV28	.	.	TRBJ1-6	CASSLPLDYSDNSPPHF	TGTGCCAGCAGTTTACCTCTGGACTACTCTGATAATTCACCCCCCCACTTT
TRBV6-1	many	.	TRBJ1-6	CASRNILRRGGNSPLHF	TGTGCCAGCAGAAACATATTAAGACGGGGAGGTAATTCACCCCTCCACTTT
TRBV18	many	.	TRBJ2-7	CASLLRSGYEQYF	TGTGCCAGCTTACTCCGTTCAGGCTACGAGCAGTACTTC
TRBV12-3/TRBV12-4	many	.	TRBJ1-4	CASSPRTATNEKLFF	TGTGCCAGCAGTCCGAGGACGGCAACTAATGAAAAACTGTTTTTT
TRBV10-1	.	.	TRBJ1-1	CASSKQENTEAFF	TGCGCCAGCAGTAAACAGGAGAACACTGAAGCTTTCTTT
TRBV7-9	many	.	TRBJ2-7	CASSLAQGIPTGEQYF	TGTGCCAGCAGCTTAGCGCAGGGCATCCCTACGGGCGAGCAGTACTTC
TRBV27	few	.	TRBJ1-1	CASSYLQGTEAFF	TGTGCCAGCAGTTACCTACAGGGCACTGAAGCTTTCTTT
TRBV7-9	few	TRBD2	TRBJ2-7	CANSLVGVTSGAYEQYF	TGTGCCAACAGCTTAGTGGGGGTGACTAGCGGAGCCTACGAGCAGTACTTC
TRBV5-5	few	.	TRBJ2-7	CASSFHPGESYEQYF	TGTGCCAGCAGCTTTCATCCAGGGGAATCCTACGAGCAGTACTTC
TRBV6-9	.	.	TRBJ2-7	CASSYGVHGDEQYF	TGTGCCAGCAGTTACGGGGTACACGGGGACGAGCAGTACTTC
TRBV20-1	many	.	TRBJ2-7	CSAQRVGGAPYEQYF	TGCAGTGCTCAGAGGGTCGGCGGGGCCCCCTACGAGCAGTACTTC
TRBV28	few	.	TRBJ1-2	CASGLWDDRIGYTF	TGTGCCAGCGGTTTATGGGACGACAGGATTGGCTACACCTTC
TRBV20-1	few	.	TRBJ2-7	CSAPPRDFSYEQYF	TGCAGTGCCCCTCCCCGGGACTTCTCCTACGAGCAGTACTTC
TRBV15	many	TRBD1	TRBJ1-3	CATSGDRAIGNTIYF	TGTGCCACCAGCGGGGACAGGGCGATCGGAAACACCATATATTTT
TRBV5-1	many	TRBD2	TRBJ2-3	CASSLRDYYTDTQYF	TGCGCCAGCAGCCTTAGGGACTACTACACAGATACGCAGTATTTT
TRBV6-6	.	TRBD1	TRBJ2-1	CASSYSRTGVGEQFF	TGTGCCAGCAGTTACTCGAGGACAGGGGTTGGTGAGCAGTTCTTC
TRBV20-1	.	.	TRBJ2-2	CSARVPLLGELFF	TGCAGTGCTAGAGTGCCCCTCCTCGGGGAGCTGTTTTTT
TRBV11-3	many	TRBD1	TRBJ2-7	CASSLTGTGPNEQYF	TGTGCCAGCAGCCTCACCGGGACAGGTCCTAACGAGCAGTACTTC
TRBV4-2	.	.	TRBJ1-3	CASSQDRARISGNTIYF	TGTGCCAGCAGCCAAGATAGGGCACGCATCTCTGGAAACACCATATATTTT
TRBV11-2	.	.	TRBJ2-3	CASSEDNGYSTDTQYF	TGTGCCAGCAGCGAAGACAACGGTTATAGCACAGATACGCAGTATTTT